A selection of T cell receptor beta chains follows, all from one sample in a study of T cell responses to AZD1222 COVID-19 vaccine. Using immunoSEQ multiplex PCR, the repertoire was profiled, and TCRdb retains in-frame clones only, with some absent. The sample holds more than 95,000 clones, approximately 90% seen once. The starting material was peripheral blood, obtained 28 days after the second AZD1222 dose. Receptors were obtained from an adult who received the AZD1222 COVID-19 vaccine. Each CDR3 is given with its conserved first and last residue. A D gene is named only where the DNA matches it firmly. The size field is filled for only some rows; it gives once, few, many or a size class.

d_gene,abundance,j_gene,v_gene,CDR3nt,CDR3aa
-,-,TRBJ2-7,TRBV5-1,TGCGCCAGCAGCTTGGGACTCCCCTACGAGCAGTACTTC,CASSLGLPYEQYF
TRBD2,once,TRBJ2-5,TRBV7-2,TGTGCCAGCAGCTCCACCGGGACTAGGAAGACCCAGTACTTC,CASSSTGTRKTQYF
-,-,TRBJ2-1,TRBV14,TGTGCCAGCAGCCCCCAAGGGGTAGCGGCTTACAATGAGCAGTTCTTC,CASSPQGVAAYNEQFF
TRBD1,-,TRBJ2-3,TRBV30,TGTGCCTGGACAGGGACAGGGGTCGGTACGCAGTATTTT,CAWTGTGVGTQYF
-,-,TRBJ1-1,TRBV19,TGTGCCAGTAGTACGGTCGACAGGTCCGCTGAAGCTTTCTTT,CASSTVDRSAEAFF
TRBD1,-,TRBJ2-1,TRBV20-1,TGCAGTGCTAGTTCCGGGACAGTCTACAATGAGCAGTTCTTC,CSASSGTVYNEQFF
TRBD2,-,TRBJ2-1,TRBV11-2,TGTGCCAGCAGCGAAGCCGCGGCGGGAGCCGCGTCCTACAATGAGCAGTTCTTC,CASSEAAAGAASYNEQFF
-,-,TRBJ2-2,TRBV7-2,TGTGCCAGCAGCTCCCTAGGACCCGGGGAGCTGTTTTTT,CASSSLGPGELFF
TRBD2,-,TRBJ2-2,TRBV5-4,TGTGCCAGCAGCTTGGGACCTCTAGCGGGAGGACTGAACACCGGGGAGCTGTTTTTT,CASSLGPLAGGLNTGELFF
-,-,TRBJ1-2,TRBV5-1,TGCGCCAGCGGATACCCCGGACAGAGCAACTATGGCTACACCTTC,CASGYPGQSNYGYTF
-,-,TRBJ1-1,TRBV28,TGTGCCAGCAGTTTTGAGGCGTCGGGGAATTTGGGTGAAGCTTTCTTT,CASSFEASGNLGEAFF
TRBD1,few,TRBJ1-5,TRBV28,TGTGCCAGCATGGGGCCGGGACAGGGCGATCAGCCCCAGCATTTT,CASMGPGQGDQPQHF
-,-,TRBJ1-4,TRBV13,TGTGCCAGCAGCTTAGTGTCTGTGCGGACCCCGGAGCCTAATGAAAAACTGTTTTTT,CASSLVSVRTPEPNEKLFF
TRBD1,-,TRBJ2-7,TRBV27,TGTGCCAGCAGTCCGGGACAGATGACCGAGCAGTACTTC,CASSPGQMTEQYF
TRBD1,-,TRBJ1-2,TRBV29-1,TGCAGCGCCAGCCGGGACAGGGAGGAATATAGCTATGGCTACACCTTC,CSASRDREEYSYGYTF
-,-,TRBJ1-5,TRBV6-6,TGTGCCAGCAGCACAAGACGGGAAGGCAATCAGCCCCAGCATTTT,CASSTRREGNQPQHF
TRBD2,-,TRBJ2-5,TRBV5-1,TGCGCCAGCAGCCTGAATAGCGGGAGGTTGGAGACCCAGTACTTC,CASSLNSGRLETQYF
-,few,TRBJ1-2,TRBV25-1,TGTGCCGGGAGGATTCGTGGCTACACCTTC,CAGRIRGYTF
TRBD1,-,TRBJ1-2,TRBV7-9,TGTGCCAGCAGCTCCGCCGGGACAGAGACATTCCACTATGGCTACACCTTC,CASSSAGTETFHYGYTF
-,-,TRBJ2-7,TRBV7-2,TGTGCCAGCAGCGGATATTACGAGCAGTACTTC,CASSGYYEQYF
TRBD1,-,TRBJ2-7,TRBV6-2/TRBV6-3,TGTGCCAGCACCCCTCGGAGGGACAGGGTATTCGAGCAGTACTTC,CASTPRRDRVFEQYF
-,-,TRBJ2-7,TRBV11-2,TGTGCCAGCAGCTTAGCCCGAACTAGCGAGCAGTACTTC,CASSLARTSEQYF
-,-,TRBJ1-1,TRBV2,TGTGCCAGCAGTGAGGTAGAGGGGGGTGAAGCTTTCTTT,CASSEVEGGEAFF
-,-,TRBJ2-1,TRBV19,TGTGCCAGTAGTACATCCTCCTACAATGAGCAGTTCTTC,CASSTSSYNEQFF
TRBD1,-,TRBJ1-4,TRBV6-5,TGTGCCAGCAGTCCATGGACAGGGGTCGATGAAAAACTGTTTTTT,CASSPWTGVDEKLFF
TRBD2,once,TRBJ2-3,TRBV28,TGTGCCAGCAGTTTCCAACTAGCGGGAGGGGCAGATACGCAGTATTTT,CASSFQLAGGADTQYF
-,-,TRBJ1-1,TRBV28,TGTGCCAGCAGTTTAGGAGGGAACACTGAAGCTTTCTTT,CASSLGGNTEAFF
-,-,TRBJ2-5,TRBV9,TGTGCCAGCAGCGTAGACTGGAGGGGGATTGGCCCCCAAGAGACCCAGTACTTC,CASSVDWRGIGPQETQYF
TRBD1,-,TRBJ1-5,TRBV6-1,TGTGCCAGCAGTGAGACAGGGAGTCCCCAGCATTTT,CASSETGSPQHF
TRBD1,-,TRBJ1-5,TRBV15,TGTGCCACCAGCAGCCCCGAGACAGGGGTGAGCAATCAGCCCCAGCATTTT,CATSSPETGVSNQPQHF
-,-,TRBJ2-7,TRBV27,TGTGCCAGCAGTTTAATGGACGATTTCAACCTGCAGTACTTC,CASSLMDDFNLQYF
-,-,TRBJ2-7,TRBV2,TGTGCCAGCAGCACTTTTTCCTCTGGACAGAAAAGCTCCTACGAGCAGTACTTC,CASSTFSSGQKSSYEQYF
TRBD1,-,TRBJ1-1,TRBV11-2,TGTGCCAGCAGCCCCAGACAGGGGACTTTAGCTGAAGCTTTCTTT,CASSPRQGTLAEAFF
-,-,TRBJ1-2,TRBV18,TGTGCCAGCTCACCCAAAAACCTGGACGCCGACTATGGCTACACCTTC,CASSPKNLDADYGYTF
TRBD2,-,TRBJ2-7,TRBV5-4,TGTGCCAGCAGCGTGGGACTAGCGGAGAGCTCCTACGAGCAGTACTTC,CASSVGLAESSYEQYF
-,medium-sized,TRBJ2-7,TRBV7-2,TGTGCCAGCAGCTACTTGTCTGAGCAGTACTTC,CASSYLSEQYF
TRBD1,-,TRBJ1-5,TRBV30,TGTGCCTACGCCCACAGGGGTAATCAGCCCCAGCATTTT,CAYAHRGNQPQHF
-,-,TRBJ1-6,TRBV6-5,TGTGCCAGCAGTTACTCAGGCAGGAATTCACCCCTCCACTTT,CASSYSGRNSPLHF
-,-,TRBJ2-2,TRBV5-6,TGTGCCAGCAGCTTGGATCGAATGGCAGACAACACCGGGGAGCTGTTTTTT,CASSLDRMADNTGELFF
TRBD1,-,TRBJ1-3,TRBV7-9,TGTGCCAGCAGCTCTACACAGGGGGTTGCGAACACCATATATTTT,CASSSTQGVANTIYF
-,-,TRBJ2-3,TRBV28,TGTGCCAGCAGTCCAGAGATCGAACGAACGAATACGCAGTATTTT,CASSPEIERTNTQYF
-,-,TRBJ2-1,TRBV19,TGTGCCAGTAGTCCGGTCTCCTTAGGCAATGAGCAGTTCTTC,CASSPVSLGNEQFF
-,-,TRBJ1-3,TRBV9,TGTGCCAGCAAAAGGGGAAACACCATATATTTT,CASKRGNTIYF
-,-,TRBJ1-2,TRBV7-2,TGTGCCAGCAGCACGCGCGGGGGGACTAACTATGGCTACACCTTC,CASSTRGGTNYGYTF